A single sample gave rise to the 17 T cell receptor beta chains below, sequenced in a study of shared clonotypes between healthy human individuals. The naive CD8 population came from CD45RO-negative cells selected for CCR7, without terminally differentiated effector memory CD45RA+ cells. Produced via immunoSEQ multiplex PCR; TCRdb's table is partial and in-frame only. The data show some 740,000 clones, over 90% seen once. Sequenced sample: naive CD8+ T cells sorted from blood. The source is a man under 40 in good health.

The gene calls are TRBV4-3 and TRBJ2-4; D may be TRBD1 (6 bases). V lost 0 bases and J lost 4, with 13 bases in between. This CDR3 comprises 16 residues. Germline V gives CDR1 LGHNA, CDR2 YSLEER. CDR3 sequence: CASSQDRATGKNIQYF. The CDR3 coding sequence is TGCGCCAGCAGCCAAGATCGGGCGACAGGAAAAAACATTCAGTACTTC.

This clone appeared a few times. The V and J genes are TRBV27 and TRBJ2-7, with D possibly matching TRBD2 (5 bases). Trimming took 4 bases from V and 0 from J, leaving 10 bases between them. There are 14 residues in the CDR3. Germline V CDR1 and CDR2: MNHEY, SMNVEV (reference sequence). The DNA of the CDR3 is TGTGCCAGCAGTTATAGCGACTACTCCTACGAGCAGTACTTC. Translated, it gives CASSYSDYSYEQYF.

CDR3 amino acids: CSGRTDTQYF. The CDR3 bases are TGCAGTGGGAGGACGGATACGCAGTATTTT. V is TRBV20-1 and J is TRBJ2-3; TRBD2 might be the D (5 bases). Between the trimmed V and J ends, which lost 7 bases and 6 bases, there was a span of 8 bases. This CDR3 region has 10 residues. Germline lookup yields CDR1 DFQATT and CDR2 SNEGSKA (reference sequence).

This clone appeared once. The genes are TRBV28 and TRBJ1-2; D gene ambiguous. The CDR3 spans 13 residues. Per germline, CDR1 MDHEN and CDR2 SYDVKM. V was trimmed by 1 base and J by 9 bases, leaving 12 bases between them. This CDR3 reads CASSLSVFRSYTF. The CDR3 nucleotides read TGTGCCAGCAGTTTATCCGTTTTCCGGAGCTACACCTTC.

This chain uses TRBV15 with TRBJ1-5; a possible D gene is TRBD1 (5 bases). V was clipped by 1 base and J by 8 bases, with 6 bases between them. Germline V CDR1 and CDR2: LNHNV, YYDKDF (reference sequence). CDR3 length equals 12 residues. The chain's CDR3 is CATSRVGEPQHF. In DNA form, the CDR3 reads TGTGCCACCAGCAGAGTGGGGGAGCCCCAGCATTTT.

The table lists this clone with a count of one. The rearrangement joins TRBV10-3 to TRBJ2-2, with 11 bases that match TRBD2. J gave up 0 bases and V 8 bases, and 5 bases lay outside the gene matches. In germline, CDR1 is ENHRY, CDR2 SYGVKD. The CDR3 runs 16 residues. The CDR3 spells CAIGKLAGANTGELFF. Written as DNA, the CDR3 is TGTGCCATCGGGAAACTAGCGGGAGCGAACACCGGGGAGCTGTTTTTT.

Turning to this clone: In the same sample, other DNA sequences code for this CDR3. The rearrangement links TRBV27 to TRBJ2-3; D is unclear. This CDR3 has 16 residues. Germline CDR1 is MNHEY and CDR2 is SMNVEV (reference sequence). With 0 bases removed from V and 0 bases from J, the gap between germline ends came to 10 bases. CDR3 residues: CASSLSSGVSTDTQYF. The CDR3 region has the DNA TGTGCCAGCAGTTTATCTTCAGGCGTCAGCACAGATACGCAGTATTTT.

This sequence joins TRBV27 and TRBJ1-5; D gene uncertain. The germline CDR1 and CDR2 sequences are MNHEY and SMNVEV (reference sequence). This CDR3 is 16 amino acids long. Trimming cost V 2 bases and J 4 bases, with 15 bases left between them. CDR3 in amino acids: CASSLIGGNKNQPQHF. CDR3 DNA: TGTGCCAGCAGTTTAATCGGAGGTAATAAGAATCAGCCCCAGCATTTT.

Only a few counts were recorded for this clone. The chain uses TRBV2 and TRBJ2-7, with TRBD1 matching over 7 bases. The V and J ends lost 5 bases and 3 bases, in that order; junction bases with no gene match: 4. CDR1 SNHLY and CDR2 FYNNEI come from the germline V gene. CDR3 length: 13 residues. CDR3 nucleotide sequence: TGTGCCAGCAGTTTCGACAGGGACTACGAGCAGTACTTC. Its protein is CASSFDRDYEQYF.

This rearrangement joins TRBV10-2 to TRBJ2-7, with a weak D call TRBD2 (6 bases). In germline, CDR1 is WSHSY, CDR2 SAAADI. V lost 0 bases and J 0 bases, leaving 9 bases between the germline ends. CDR3 size: 15 residues. CDR3 sequence: CASSESGGPSYEQYF. CDR3 bases: TGCGCCAGCAGTGAGTCAGGAGGGCCCTCCTACGAGCAGTACTTC.

This clone was recorded only once. The chain recombines TRBV4-1 with TRBJ2-3; D is possibly TRBD2 (6 bases). With 5 bases removed from V and 0 bases from J, the gap between germline ends came to 21 bases. The V gene's germline CDR1 is MGHRA and CDR2 YSYEKL. The CDR3 loop spans 18 amino acids. The CDR3 nucleotides read TGCGCCAGCAGCATTAATTATCCGGGACTGCAGAGCACAGATACGCAGTATTTT. Residues: CASSINYPGLQSTDTQYF.

This clone showed up just a few times. The chain carries TRBV5-1 and TRBJ2-7, with D perhaps matching TRBD1 (7 bases). The CDR3 extends over 15 amino acids. CDR1 SGHRS and CDR2 YFSETQ come from the germline V gene. Trimming removed 2 bases at V and 3 bases at J, with 15 bases between. CDR3 DNA sequence: TGCGCCAGCAGCTTTGGAGGGGGCGCGAACTACGAGCAGTACTTC. It codes for CASSFGGGANYEQYF.

This clone was detected only once. The gene calls are TRBV7-3 and TRBJ2-2; D is unresolved. Germline loops: CDR1 SGHTA, CDR2 FQGTGA. The CDR3 covers 12 residues. Trimming shortened V by 5 bases and J by 6 bases, and 7 bases separated the two germline ends. The CDR3 sequence is CASSPGPGELFF. The CDR3 region has the DNA TGTGCCAGCAGCCCAGGTCCCGGGGAGCTGTTTTTT. The entire variable domain, with the rest obtained from reference TRBV7-3 and TRBJ2-2, is as follows: GAGVSQTPSNKVTEKGKYVELRCDPISGHTALYWYRQSLGQGPEFLIYFQGTGAADDSGLPNDRFFAVRPEGSVSTLKIQRTERGDSAVYLCASSPGPGELFFGEGSRLTVL.

V gene TRBV7-2 combines with J gene TRBJ2-7; possibly TRBD1 for D (5 bases). V lost 7 bases and J 0 bases, leaving 13 bases between the germline ends. This CDR3 has 14 amino acids. Germline V gene data show CDR1 as SGHTA and CDR2 as FQGNSA. The CDR3 here is CASTLQGSSYEQYF. In DNA, the CDR3 is TGTGCCAGCACCCTGCAGGGAAGCTCCTACGAGCAGTACTTC.

The genes are TRBV7-9 and TRBJ2-4, with D maybe TRBD2 (6 bases). Trimming removed 4 bases at V and 14 bases at J, with 15 bases between. This CDR3 region has 12 residues. CDR1 and CDR2 from the germline V gene are SEHNR and FQNEAQ (reference sequence). CDR3 sequence: CASSSEGRGKYF. The CDR3 bases are TGTGCCAGCAGCTCCGAGGGTCGCGGGAAGTACTTC.

This clone occurred many times. V usage is TRBV27 and J usage is TRBJ2-5; TRBD1 matches at 9 bases. Germline V gene lookup returns CDR1 MNHEY and CDR2 SMNVEV (reference sequence). Trimming took 0 bases from V and 5 from J; bases not matched to a gene: 13. CDR3 length: 18 residues. CDR3 in DNA: TGTGCCAGCAGTTTATCGGGACCCGGGACAGGGTTTTTGGAGACCCAGTACTTC. Residues: CASSLSGPGTGFLETQYF.

The chain recombines TRBV30 with TRBJ1-1; D unclear. The CDR3 consists of 15 residues. V was trimmed by 0 bases and J by 0 bases, leaving 11 bases between them. Germline CDR1 reads GTSNPN; CDR2 reads SVGIG (reference sequence). The CDR3 reads CAWSVLGYMNTEAFF. The DNA of the CDR3 is TGTGCCTGGAGTGTACTGGGCTATATGAACACTGAAGCTTTCTTT. Based on the CDR3 plus reference TRBV30 and TRBJ1-1, the full variable domain is SQTIHQWPATLVQPVGSPLSLECTVEGTSNPNLYWYRQAAGRGLQLLFYSVGIGQISSEVPQNLSASRPQDRQFILSSKKLLLSDSGFYLCAWSVLGYMNTEAFFGQGTRLTVV.